Shown below are 12 T cell receptor beta chains from a single sample sequenced in a study of regulatory T cells in long-lasting Graves disease. Building the TCR beta libraries relied on iRepertoire HTBI primers, and CDR3 regions underwent Arm-PCR. MiXCR was run by TCRdb on the multiplex PCR reads, yielding one entry per CDR3 protein. The sample has about 430,000 distinct CDR3 sequences; 15% are singletons. Regarding time point: newly diagnosed GD, antithyroid drugs for less than 3 months. TCR sequences were obtained from RNA taken from PBMCs. Another study also made use of these data, one on T cells in Graves' hyperthyroidism and ophthalmopathy.

The input for sequencing was peripheral blood mononuclear cells (PBMCs), taken at new diagnosis, from a patient treated with antithyroid drugs. These receptors came from a woman in her thirties or forties with Graves disease.

The V gene is TRBV10-3, the J gene TRBJ1-1; D may be TRBD1 (6 bases). The CDR3 contains 14 residues. Trimming pared 3 bases from V and 6 bases from J, leaving 14 bases between. Germline V lookup: CDR1 ENHRY, CDR2 SYGVKD. The CDR3 DNA reads as TGTGCCATCAGTGAACAGGGCCAACTTGCTGAAGCTTTCTTT. Translating it yields CAISEQGQLAEAFF.

The V call is TRBV30, the J call TRBJ1-2; D not certain. Germline V gene sequence: CDR1 GTSNPN, CDR2 SVGIG (reference sequence). This CDR3 region has 12 residues. The V gene lost 1 base and the J gene lost 8 bases, with 11 bases spanning the gap. The CDR3 spells CAWSAVIEGYTF. The DNA of the CDR3 is TGTGCCTGGAGTGCAGTGATTGAGGGCTACACCTTC.

This clonotype was counted ten times or more. This chain links TRBV12-3 or TRBV12-4 with TRBJ2-3; 12 bases line up with TRBD2. The CDR3 consists of 13 residues. V shed 10 bases, J shed 4 bases, and the junction held 3 bases outside the gene matches. CDR3 nucleotides: TGTGCCATTCGACTAGCGGGAGCAGATACGCAGTATTTT. Translated, it gives CAIRLAGADTQYF.

The chain carries TRBV7-9 and TRBJ1-2, with 9 positions matching TRBD1. This CDR3 contains 17 residues. Germline CDR1 is SEHNR and CDR2 is FQNEAQ (reference sequence). Losses at the gene ends were 7 bases for V and 4 bases for J; bases not matched to a gene: 16. The CDR3 region is CASIPENGQGKGYGYTF. For the CDR3, the DNA is TGTGCCAGCATCCCCGAGAACGGACAGGGGAAGGGCTATGGCTACACCTTC.

This clonotype was counted at least ten times. The rearrangement links TRBV13 to TRBJ2-1, with unresolved D. Germline loops: CDR1 PRHDT, CDR2 FYEKMQ (reference sequence). Trimming took 0 bases from V and 7 from J, leaving 13 bases between them. The CDR3 is made up of 15 amino acids. This CDR3 is CASSLGRREVNEQFF. The CDR3 DNA is TGTGCCAGCAGCTTAGGCCGAAGAGAGGTAAATGAGCAGTTCTTC.

The chain employs TRBV4-1 and TRBJ2-1; 8 bases line up with TRBD2. This CDR3 is built from 16 residues. Germline V gene lookup returns CDR1 MGHRA and CDR2 YSYEKL. With 1 base clipped from V and 0 bases from J, the junction kept 2 bases outside the gene matches. CDR3 nucleotides: TGCGCCAGCAGCCAAGGTAGCGGGAACTCCTACAATGAGCAGTTCTTC. Amino acids: CASSQGSGNSYNEQFF.

This clonotype appeared many times. The rearrangement links TRBV12-3 or TRBV12-4 to TRBJ2-5; the D gene is possibly TRBD2 (7 bases). This CDR3 contains 15 residues. Trimming left V 3 bases short and J 4 bases short, with 15 bases between. This CDR3 is CASSLGVGGPETQYF. CDR3 DNA sequence: TGTGCCAGCAGTTTGGGTGTCGGGGGGCCAGAGACCCAGTACTTC.

The chain carries TRBV5-6 and TRBJ2-5, with 9 bases matching TRBD1. CDR1 SGHDT and CDR2 YYEEEE come from the germline V gene. J lost 4 bases, V lost 0 bases, and 4 bases had no gene match. The CDR3 consists of 15 residues. The CDR3, as DNA: TGTGCCAGCAGCTTGGACCTGACAGGGGGAGAGACCCAGTACTTC. Amino acid sequence: CASSLDLTGGETQYF.

Only a few counts were recorded for this clonotype. The chain carries TRBV14 and TRBJ2-1, with 7 positions matching TRBD2. The CDR3 totals 15 residues. Unmatched junction bases numbered 8, after V lost 1 base and J lost 8 bases. Germline V gene data show CDR1 as SGHDN and CDR2 as FVKESK. CDR3 sequence: CASSQAGGPWDEQFF. The CDR3 DNA reads TGTGCCAGCAGCCAAGCGGGAGGCCCCTGGGATGAGCAGTTCTTC.

This clonotype was observed a few times. The rearrangement links TRBV11-3 to TRBJ2-2; D possibly matches TRBD1 or TRBD2 (5 bases each). The CDR3 has 15 amino acids. With 0 bases removed from V and 9 bases from J, the gap between germline ends came to 14 bases. Germline values: CDR1 SGHNT, CDR2 YENEEA. As DNA, the CDR3 is TGTGCCAGCAGCTTAGACAGGCTTGGGACCCGGGAGCTGTTTTTT. It codes for CASSLDRLGTRELFF. Combining the CDR3 with reference TRBV11-3 and TRBJ2-2 gives the whole variable domain EAGVVQSPRYKIIEKKQPVAFWCNPISGHNTLYWYLQNLGQGPELLIRYENEEAVDDSQLPKDRFSAERLKGVDSTLKIQPAELGDSAVYLCASSLDRLGTRELFFGEGSRLTVL.

This clonotype was seen repeatedly, ten times or more. The chain links TRBV28 to TRBJ2-7; D tentatively fits TRBD1 or TRBD2 (5 bases each). The length of the CDR3 is 14 residues. CDR1 and CDR2 (germline): MDHEN, SYDVKM. Trimming took 7 bases from V and 2 from J, leaving 15 bases between them. The CDR3 DNA reads TGTGCCAGCACTCTCGGGGCGGATGCCTACGAGCAGTACTTC. It yields the protein CASTLGADAYEQYF.

This clonotype was recorded at least ten times. The CDR3: CASSFDPGLAAKSSYNEQFF. CDR3 DNA sequence: TGTGCCAGCAGTTTTGACCCGGGACTAGCGGCGAAGAGCTCCTACAATGAGCAGTTCTTC. This rearrangement joins TRBV28 to TRBJ2-1; TRBD2 matches at 11 bases. This CDR3 is 20 amino acids long. Losses at the gene ends were 3 bases for V and 0 bases for J; bases not matched to a gene: 13. Germline V lookup: CDR1 MDHEN, CDR2 SYDVKM.